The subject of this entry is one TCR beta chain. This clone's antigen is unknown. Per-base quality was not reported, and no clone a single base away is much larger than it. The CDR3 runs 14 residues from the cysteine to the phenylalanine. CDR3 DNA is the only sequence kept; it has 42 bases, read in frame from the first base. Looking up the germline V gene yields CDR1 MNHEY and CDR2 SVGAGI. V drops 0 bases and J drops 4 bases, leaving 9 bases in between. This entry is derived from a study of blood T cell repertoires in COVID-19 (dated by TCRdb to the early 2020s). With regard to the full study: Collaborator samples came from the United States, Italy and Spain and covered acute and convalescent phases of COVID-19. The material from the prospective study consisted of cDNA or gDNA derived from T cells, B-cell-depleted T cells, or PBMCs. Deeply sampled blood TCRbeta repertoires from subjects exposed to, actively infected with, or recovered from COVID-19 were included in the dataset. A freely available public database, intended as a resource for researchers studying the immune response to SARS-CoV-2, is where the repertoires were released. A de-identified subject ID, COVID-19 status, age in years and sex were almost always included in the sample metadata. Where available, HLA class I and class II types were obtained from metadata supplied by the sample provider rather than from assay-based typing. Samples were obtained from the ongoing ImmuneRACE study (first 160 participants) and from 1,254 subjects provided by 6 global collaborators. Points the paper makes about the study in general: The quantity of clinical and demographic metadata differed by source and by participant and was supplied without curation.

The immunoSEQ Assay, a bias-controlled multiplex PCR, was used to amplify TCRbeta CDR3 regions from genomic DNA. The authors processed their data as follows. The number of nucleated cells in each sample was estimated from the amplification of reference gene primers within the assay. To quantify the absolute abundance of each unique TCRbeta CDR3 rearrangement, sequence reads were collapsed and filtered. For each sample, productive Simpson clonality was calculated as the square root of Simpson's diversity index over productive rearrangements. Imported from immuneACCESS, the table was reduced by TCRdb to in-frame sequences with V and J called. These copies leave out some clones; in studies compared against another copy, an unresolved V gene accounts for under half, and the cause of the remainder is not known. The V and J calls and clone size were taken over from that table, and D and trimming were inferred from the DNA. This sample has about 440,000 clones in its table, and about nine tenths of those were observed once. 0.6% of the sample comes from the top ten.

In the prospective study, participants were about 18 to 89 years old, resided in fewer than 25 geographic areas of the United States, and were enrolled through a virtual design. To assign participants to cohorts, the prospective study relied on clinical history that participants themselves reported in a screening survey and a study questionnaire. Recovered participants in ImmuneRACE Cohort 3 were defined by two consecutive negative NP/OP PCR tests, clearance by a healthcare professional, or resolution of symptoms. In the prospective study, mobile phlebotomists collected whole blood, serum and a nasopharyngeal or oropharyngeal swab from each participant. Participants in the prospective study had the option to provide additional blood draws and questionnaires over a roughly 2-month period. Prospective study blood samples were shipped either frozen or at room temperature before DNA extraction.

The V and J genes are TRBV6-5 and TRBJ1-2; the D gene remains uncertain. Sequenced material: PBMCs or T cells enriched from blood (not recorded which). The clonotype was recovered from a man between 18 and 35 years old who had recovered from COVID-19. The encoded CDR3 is CASSYSAATYGYTF. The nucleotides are TGTGCCAGCAGTTACTCTGCGGCCACCTATGGCTACACCTTC.